One sample yielded the 23 T cell receptor beta chains listed below, sequenced in a study of shared clonotypes between healthy human individuals. The table came from immunoSEQ multiplex PCR; TCRdb's copy has only in-frame clones and leaves some out. Counted here are about 1.1 million clones, approximately 77% occurring once; the ten biggest clones make up approximately 0.95%. The sample consisted of memory CD4+ T cells from PBMCs. Subset described: CD45RA-negative fraction. The source of these receptors is a man younger than 30 in good health. Some clones in this sample may be carry-over from other donors' samples.

This clone was counted between two and nine times. This chain uses TRBV4-1 with TRBJ1-1; D possibly corresponds to TRBD1 (5 bases). Germline V gene lookup returns CDR1 MGHRA and CDR2 YSYEKL. V shed 3 bases and J shed 3 bases, with 11 bases lying between them. The CDR3 runs 14 residues. The CDR3 reads CASSQPWGYTEAFF. The CDR3 DNA reads as TGCGCCAGCAGCCAGCCTTGGGGGTACACTGAAGCTTTCTTT.

CDR3 sequence (DNA): TGTGCCAGCAGCTTAGAGGGGGCGCAGCCCCAGCATTTT. As protein: CASSLEGAQPQHF. The chain has TRBV7-2 and TRBJ1-5, with 7 bases aligning to TRBD1. Trimming took 1 base from V and 7 from J; bases not matched to a gene: 1. The CDR3 totals 13 residues. Looked up from germline, CDR1 is SGHTA and CDR2 is FQGNSA.

This sequence joins TRBV2 and TRBJ2-7; D might be TRBD1 or TRBD2, each matching 6 bases. Germline CDR1 is SNHLY and CDR2 is FYNNEI. CDR3 length equals 12 residues. Trimming took off 3 bases at V and 7 bases at J, with 10 bases between the two ends. The CDR3 DNA reads TGTGCCAGCAGTGACAGGAGGGGGGAGCAGTACTTC. It translates to CASSDRRGEQYF. The complete variable domain, with remaining parts taken from reference TRBV2 and TRBJ2-7, reads EPEVTQTPSHQVTQMGQEVILRCVPISNHLYFYWYRQILGQKVEFLVSFYNNEISEKSEIFDDQFSVERPDGSNFTLKIRSTKLEDSAMYFCASSDRRGEQYFGPGTRLTVT.

The gene calls are TRBV4-1 and TRBJ1-3; D call uncertain. Germline lookup yields CDR1 MGHRA and CDR2 YSYEKL. Trimming cost V 0 bases and J 5 bases, with 8 bases left between them. This CDR3 contains 14 residues. Written as DNA, the CDR3 is TGCGCCAGCAGCCAAGAAAGGCAGAGAAACACCATATATTTT. This codes for CASSQERQRNTIYF.

The J gene is TRBJ1-4, the V gene TRBV7-9, with a weak D call TRBD1 (5 bases). In germline, CDR1 is SEHNR, CDR2 FQNEAQ (reference sequence). CDR3 size: 15 residues. V was cut by 0 bases and J by 8 bases, with 13 bases left in between. CDR3 sequence (DNA): TGTGCCAGCAGCTTAGCCGGGGGTTACGTCGAAAAACTGTTTTTT. The encoded protein is CASSLAGGYVEKLFF.

The chain employs TRBV29-1 and TRBJ2-2; unclear D gene. The ends were cut back, 4 bases at V and 4 bases at J, with 10 bases in the middle. Germline V gene sequence: CDR1 SQVTM, CDR2 ANQGSEA. The CDR3 length is 13 residues. The CDR3 DNA reads as TGCAGCGTTGCCCAAAAGTCCACCGGGGAGCTGTTTTTT. Protein: CSVAQKSTGELFF.

The rearrangement links TRBV27 to TRBJ1-4, with a weak D call TRBD1 (5 bases). CDR1 is MNHEY and CDR2 is SMNVEV in the germline V gene (reference sequence). The CDR3 has 15 residues. The germline V and J ends were trimmed by 2 bases and 6 bases, with 13 bases remaining between them. CDR3 DNA: TGTGCCAGCAGTTTACAGGGTAGTTCTCATGAAAAACTGTTTTTT. It specifies CASSLQGSSHEKLFF.

This clone was seen once. The chain employs TRBV2 and TRBJ2-2, with D possibly TRBD2 on 6 matching bases. This CDR3 has 15 amino acids. The germline V gene encodes CDR1 SNHLY and CDR2 FYNNEI. The V end was cut by 3 bases, the J end by 5 bases, with 13 bases between. The CDR3 DNA is TGTGCCAGCAGTGATTCCGGGAGAGGGACCGGGGAGCTGTTTTTT. Amino acid sequence: CASSDSGRGTGELFF.

This rearrangement joins TRBV7-8 to TRBJ2-5, with 11 bases aligning to TRBD2. The CDR3 sequence is 16 residues long. Germline V lookup: CDR1 SGHVS, CDR2 FQNEAQ. With 4 bases clipped from V and 1 base from J, the junction kept 5 bases outside the gene matches. The DNA for the CDR3 is TGTGCCAGCAGCTACACGGGACTAGCGGCCCAAGAGACCCAGTACTTC. Its translation is CASSYTGLAAQETQYF.

This clone occurred once. This sequence joins TRBV28 and TRBJ1-2; no definite D call. The CDR3 has 12 residues. Trimming pared 4 bases from V and 5 bases from J, leaving 8 bases between. Germline CDR1 is MDHEN and CDR2 is SYDVKM. The CDR3 loop reads CASSWNSYGYTF. The CDR3 DNA follows: TGTGCCAGCAGTTGGAACAGTTATGGCTACACCTTC.

This clone was seen a handful of times. This chain joins TRBV30 and TRBJ2-7; maybe TRBD1 (5 bases). The CDR3 consists of 13 residues. CDR1 GTSNPN and CDR2 SVGIG come from the germline V gene (reference sequence). Trimming shortened V by 0 bases and J by 2 bases, and 8 bases separated the two germline ends. The CDR3 region is CAWSVGHTYEQYF. The CDR3 bases are TGTGCCTGGAGTGTGGGGCATACCTACGAGCAGTACTTC.

This clone was found once. The DNA for the CDR3 is TGCGCCAGCAGCTTGGCCGGAGGTGTGAGCTCCTACGAGCAGTACTTC. Protein: CASSLAGGVSSYEQYF. This chain joins TRBV5-1 and TRBJ2-7; perhaps TRBD2 as D (5 bases). Germline V gives CDR1 SGHRS, CDR2 YFSETQ. V was shortened by 0 bases and J by 0 bases, with 13 bases between the two germline ends. The CDR3 runs to 16 residues.

The genes are TRBV28 and TRBJ2-7; D perhaps matches TRBD2 (5 bases). V lost 7 bases and J lost 5, with 18 bases in between. This CDR3 is built from 14 residues. Germline-derived CDR1 and CDR2 are MDHEN and SYDVKM. The DNA for the CDR3 is TGTGCCAGCACCTACTTGCCAGCGGCCAACGAGCAGTACTTC. It is translated as CASTYLPAANEQYF.

As concerns this clone: A read error may explain this, as a much larger clone is one base away. V is TRBV6-5 and J is TRBJ2-5, with D perhaps TRBD1 (6 bases). The length of the CDR3 is 14 residues. In germline, CDR1 is MNHEY, CDR2 SVGAGI. CDR3 residues: CAGSYQGQRETQYF. The CDR3, as DNA: TGTGCCGGCAGTTACCAGGGGCAAAGAGAGACCCAGTACTTC.

V gene TRBV4-1 combines with J gene TRBJ2-3; the D is unclear. V dropped 4 bases and J dropped 2 bases, with 7 bases sitting between them. Per the germline V gene, CDR1 is MGHRA and CDR2 is YSYEKL. The CDR3 has 13 residues. The CDR3 region has the DNA TGCGCCAGCAGCCCGCAAGCCACAGATACGCAGTATTTT. Translation gives CASSPQATDTQYF.

The chain is built from TRBV5-1 and TRBJ2-1; 14 bases are shared with TRBD2. J lost 1 base, V lost 4 bases, and 7 bases had no gene match. This CDR3 region has 18 residues. CDR1 SGHRS and CDR2 YFSETQ come from the germline V gene. The CDR3 here is CASSTGLAGVGSYNEQFF. CDR3 sequence (DNA): TGCGCCAGCAGCACGGGACTAGCGGGAGTTGGTTCCTACAATGAGCAGTTCTTC.

The J gene is TRBJ2-1, the V gene TRBV5-1, with TRBD1 identical over 9 bases. This CDR3 spans 16 amino acids. The germline V gene encodes CDR1 SGHRS and CDR2 YFSETQ. J gave up 7 bases and V 0 bases, and 8 bases lay outside the gene matches. The CDR3 sequence is CASSLAGQGRANEQFF. In DNA, the CDR3 is TGCGCCAGCAGCTTGGCGGGACAGGGACGGGCGAATGAGCAGTTCTTC.

The rearrangement links TRBV6-4 to TRBJ2-2; 10 bases align to TRBD1. This CDR3 comprises 15 residues. The V gene's germline CDR1 is MRHNA and CDR2 SNTAGT. The V and J ends lost 5 bases and 6 bases, in that order; junction bases with no gene match: 6. In DNA form, the CDR3 reads TGTGCCAGCAGTTCCGACAGGGGGCATTCCGGGGAGCTGTTTTTT. It yields the protein CASSSDRGHSGELFF.

J is TRBJ2-2 and V is TRBV27, with 9 nucleotides matching TRBD2. V shed 5 bases and J 4 bases; nucleotides not matched to a gene: 5. Germline V gene sequence: CDR1 MNHEY, CDR2 SMNVEV (reference sequence). The CDR3 has 15 amino acids. CDR3 bases: TGTGCCAGCAGTAAGCGGGAGGACGGCACCGGGGAGCTGTTTTTT. Encoded protein: CASSKREDGTGELFF.

This clone was recorded once. This chain joins TRBV11-1 and TRBJ2-5, with 10 nucleotides matching TRBD1. Germline V gene data show CDR1 as SGHAT and CDR2 as FQDESV (reference sequence). Unmatched junction bases numbered 8, after V lost 7 bases and J lost 3 bases. The CDR3 totals 15 residues. Here the CDR3 DNA reads TGTGCCAGCACACGGGCCGGGACAGGGGAAGAGACCCAGTACTTC. This encodes CASTRAGTGEETQYF. Looking up the rest from reference TRBV11-1 and TRBJ2-5 gives the full variable domain: EAEVAQSPRYKITEKSQAVAFWCDPISGHATLYWYRQILGQGPELLVQFQDESVVDDSQLPKDRFSAERLKGVDSTLKIQPAELGDSAMYLCASTRAGTGEETQYFGPGTRLLVL.

The gene calls are TRBV28 and TRBJ1-2; D may be TRBD1 (6 bases). The CDR3 is 14 residues long. The germline CDR1 and CDR2 sequences are MDHEN and SYDVKM. The V end was cut by 6 bases, the J end by 4 bases, with 15 bases between. CDR3 DNA sequence: TGTGCCAGCAGCGAGGGACACCTCCTCTATGGCTACACCTTC. Its protein product is CASSEGHLLYGYTF.

The genes are TRBV9 and TRBJ2-6, with D perhaps given as TRBD1 or TRBD2 (5 bases each). This CDR3 is built from 17 residues. V was pared by 4 bases and J by 0 bases, with 14 bases between. Germline loops: CDR1 SGDLS, CDR2 YYNGEE. Here the CDR3 DNA reads TGTGCCAGCAGCCCAAGCGAGGGGATCTCTGGGGCCAACGTCCTGACTTTC. Translated, it gives CASSPSEGISGANVLTF.

The rearrangement joins TRBV5-1 to TRBJ1-2; possibly TRBD1 for D (5 bases). Germline CDR1 and CDR2: SGHRS and YFSETQ. V lost 4 bases, J lost 4 bases, and 26 bases lay in between. The CDR3 runs to 18 residues. The CDR3 loop is CASSPPTRGPTGSYGYTF. DNA of the CDR3: TGCGCCAGCAGCCCCCCCACGAGGGGTCCCACCGGCTCCTATGGCTACACCTTC.